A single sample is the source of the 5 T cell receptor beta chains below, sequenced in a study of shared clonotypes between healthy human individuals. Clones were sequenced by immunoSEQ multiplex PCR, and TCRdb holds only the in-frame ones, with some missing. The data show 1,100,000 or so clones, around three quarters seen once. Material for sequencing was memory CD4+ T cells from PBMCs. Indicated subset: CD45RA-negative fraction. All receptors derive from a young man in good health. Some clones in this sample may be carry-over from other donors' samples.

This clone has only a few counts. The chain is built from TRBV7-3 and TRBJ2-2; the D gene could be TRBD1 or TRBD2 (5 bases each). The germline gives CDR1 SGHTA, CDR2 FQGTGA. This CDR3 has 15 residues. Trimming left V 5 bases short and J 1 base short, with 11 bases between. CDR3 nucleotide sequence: TGTGCCAGCAGCCTTTTGGGGGAGAACACCGGGGAGCTGTTTTTT. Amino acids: CASSLLGENTGELFF.

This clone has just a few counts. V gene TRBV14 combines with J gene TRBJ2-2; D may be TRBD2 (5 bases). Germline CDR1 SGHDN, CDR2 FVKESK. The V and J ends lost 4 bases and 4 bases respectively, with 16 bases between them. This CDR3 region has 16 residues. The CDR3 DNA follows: TGTGCCAGCAGCCCCATAGGTGGAGGCCTCACCGGGGAGCTGTTTTTT. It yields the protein CASSPIGGGLTGELFF.

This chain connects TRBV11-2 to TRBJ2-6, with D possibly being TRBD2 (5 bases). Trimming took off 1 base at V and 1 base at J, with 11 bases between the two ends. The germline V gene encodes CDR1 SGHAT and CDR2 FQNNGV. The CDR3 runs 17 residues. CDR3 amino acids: CASSLAPPGSGANVLTF. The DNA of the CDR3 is TGTGCCAGCAGCTTAGCCCCGCCGGGATCTGGGGCCAACGTCCTGACTTTC.

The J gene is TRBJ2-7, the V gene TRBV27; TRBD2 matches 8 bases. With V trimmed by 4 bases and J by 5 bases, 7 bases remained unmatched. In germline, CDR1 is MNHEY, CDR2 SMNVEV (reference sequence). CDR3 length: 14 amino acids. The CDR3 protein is CASSSSGTRDEQYF. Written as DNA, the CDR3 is TGTGCCAGCAGTTCCTCCGGGACTAGGGACGAGCAGTACTTC.

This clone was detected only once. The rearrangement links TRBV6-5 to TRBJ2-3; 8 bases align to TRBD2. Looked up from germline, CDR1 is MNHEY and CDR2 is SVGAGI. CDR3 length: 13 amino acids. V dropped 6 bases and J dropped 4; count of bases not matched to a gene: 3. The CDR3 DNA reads TGTGCCAGCAGGGCGGGAGGCGCAGATACGCAGTATTTT. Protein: CASRAGGADTQYF.